Below, 23 T cell receptor beta chains from the same sample are listed, as sequenced in a study of Graves' ophthalmopathy and Graves' hyperthyroidism. CDR3 regions of TCR beta were amplified from RNA transcripts. The library came from an HTBI-primed first-round RT-PCR and a second-round multiplex PCR. TCRdb reprocessed the multiplex PCR reads with MiXCR, giving one entry per CDR3 protein. The table records roughly 480,000 distinct CDR3 sequences, 14% of them present only once. The sample comprised blood. All receptors come from a woman in her 30s with Graves' ophthalmopathy.

This clonotype was seen at least ten times. This sequence joins TRBV6-2 or TRBV6-3 and TRBJ2-5; 8 bases agree with TRBD2. The CDR3 totals 19 residues. Germline-derived CDR1 and CDR2 are MNHEY and SVGEGT. Trimming removed 7 bases from V and 0 bases from J; junction bases left unmatched: 19. CDR3 DNA: TGTGCCAGCACCCCTAGTGGTGAACTAGCGGCAAATTACCAAGAGACCCAGTACTTC. The encoded protein is CASTPSGELAANYQETQYF.

The V call is TRBV24-1, the J call TRBJ1-2, with 7 bases fitting TRBD1. V lost 7 bases and J lost 5; bases outside the gene matches: 6. Germline-derived CDR1 and CDR2 are KGHDR and SFDVKD. This CDR3 comprises 13 residues. As DNA, the CDR3 is TGTGCCACCAGGGCTGGGACAGATTATGGCTACACCTTC. This translates into CATRAGTDYGYTF.

V and J are TRBV12-3 or TRBV12-4 and TRBJ1-6; no firm D call. Deletions cut 11 bases from V and 6 bases from J, with 11 bases between. The CDR3 totals 12 residues. The CDR3 coding sequence is TGTGCCTCCGGAGGCATTAATTCACCCCTCCACTTT. It is translated as CASGGINSPLHF.

In its sample, this clonotype was seen many times. This rearrangement joins TRBV30 to TRBJ1-1, with a weak D call TRBD1 (6 bases). V gave up 4 bases and J gave up 2 bases, with 11 bases separating them. Per the germline V gene, CDR1 is GTSNPN and CDR2 is SVGIG (reference sequence). The CDR3 totals 13 residues. The CDR3 loop reads CAWTLGHNTEAFF. The CDR3 DNA follows: TGTGCCTGGACTTTGGGACACAACACTGAAGCTTTCTTT.

This clonotype was counted many times. V and J are TRBV12-5 and TRBJ2-4, with a tentative D call TRBD1 (5 bases). Per the germline V gene, CDR1 is LGHNT and CDR2 is FRNRAP. Trimming cost V 6 bases and J 6 bases, with 15 bases left between them. The CDR3 covers 14 residues. The CDR3 DNA is TGTGCTAGTGGGGCTCCCTGGGGCGGAAACATTCAGTACTTC. Translating gives CASGAPWGGNIQYF. Full variable domain (outside the CDR3, taken from reference TRBV12-5 and TRBJ2-4): DARVTQTPRHKVTEMGQEVTMRCQPILGHNTVFWYRQTMMQGLELLAYFRNRAPLDDSGMPKDRFSAEMPDATLATLKIQPSEPRDSAVYFCASGAPWGGNIQYFGAGTRLSVL.

This clonotype came up many times. The chain combines TRBV18 with TRBJ2-7; D remains unclear. There are 14 residues in the CDR3. Per the germline V gene, CDR1 is KGHSH and CDR2 is LQKENI. V was clipped by 0 bases and J by 0 bases, with 6 bases between them. The CDR3 sequence: CASSPPFLSYEQYF. CDR3 DNA sequence: TGTGCCAGCTCACCACCGTTCCTCTCCTACGAGCAGTACTTC.

This clonotype was observed many times. The rearrangement links TRBV20-1 to TRBJ2-7; 12 positions agree with TRBD1. V shed 0 bases, J shed 1 base, and the junction held 7 bases outside the gene matches. Germline CDR1 is DFQATT and CDR2 is SNEGSKA (reference sequence). This CDR3 region has 17 residues. The CDR3 region has the DNA TGCAGTGCTAGAGACGGGACAGGGGGCGCAAAATCCTACGAGCAGTACTTC. Amino acid sequence: CSARDGTGGAKSYEQYF.

This clonotype has ten or more counts. The genes are TRBV7-2 and TRBJ1-2; the D is unclear. V was trimmed by 5 bases and J by 5 bases, leaving 15 bases between them. This CDR3 is 14 amino acids long. Germline V gene lookup returns CDR1 SGHTA and CDR2 FQGNSA. CDR3 in amino acids: CASSQTLLGYGYTF. The CDR3 bases are TGTGCCAGCAGCCAGACATTATTGGGGTATGGCTACACCTTC.

At least ten counts were recorded for this clonotype. The chain uses TRBV6-1 and TRBJ2-7, with D possibly matching TRBD1 (6 bases). From germline, CDR1 is MNHNS and CDR2 SASEGT. The CDR3 spans 15 residues. Trimming removed 6 bases from V and 1 base from J, with 16 bases in between. The CDR3 here is CASSSRGRESYEQYF. Written as DNA, the CDR3 is TGTGCCAGCAGCTCCAGGGGAAGGGAATCCTACGAGCAGTACTTC.

This clonotype has at least ten counts. The chain uses TRBV2 and TRBJ2-7; 7 bases map to TRBD1. The length of the CDR3 is 14 residues. The germline V gene has CDR1 SNHLY and CDR2 FYNNEI. Trimming removed 7 bases from V and 0 bases from J; junction bases left unmatched: 6. DNA for the CDR3: TGTGCCAGCAAGCAGACAGGGATCTCCTACGAGCAGTACTTC. This translates into CASKQTGISYEQYF.

This clonotype came up a few times. The J gene is TRBJ2-5, the V gene TRBV9, with a tentative D call TRBD1 (6 bases). V gave up 5 bases and J gave up 4 bases, with 12 bases separating them. Germline V gives CDR1 SGDLS, CDR2 YYNGEE. The length of the CDR3 is 13 residues. CDR3 region: CASSTGLRETQYF. As DNA, the CDR3 is TGTGCCAGCAGTACAGGGCTAAGAGAGACCCAGTACTTC. The full variable domain, rest sourced from reference TRBV9 and TRBJ2-5, is DSGVTQTPKHLITATGQRVTLRCSPRSGDLSVYWYQQSLDQGLQFLIQYYNGEERAKGNILERFSAQQFPDLHSELNLSSLELGDSALYFCASSTGLRETQYFGPGTRLLVL.

This clonotype was detected many times. The chain couples TRBV4-1 to TRBJ2-5, with D perhaps TRBD2 (6 bases). From germline, CDR1 is MGHRA and CDR2 YSYEKL. The CDR3 contains 14 residues. Trimming cost V 1 base and J 5 bases, with 11 bases left between them. The CDR3 here is CASSQGGGYETQYF. The CDR3 DNA reads TGCGCCAGCAGCCAAGGGGGAGGTTACGAGACCCAGTACTTC.

A few counts support this clonotype. This sequence joins TRBV7-8 and TRBJ2-2, with D possibly called TRBD1 or TRBD2 (5 bases each). The CDR3 covers 16 residues. Germline V gene sequence: CDR1 SGHVS, CDR2 FQNEAQ. Trimming removed 5 bases at V and 4 bases at J, with 17 bases between. The CDR3 DNA reads TGTGCCAGCAGCCGGGGCGCCAGGGTCGCCACCGGGGAGCTGTTTTTT. This translates into CASSRGARVATGELFF.

This clonotype was detected only a few times. The rearrangement uses TRBV7-2 and TRBJ1-1, with 7 bases matching TRBD1. From germline, CDR1 is SGHTA and CDR2 FQGNSA. The CDR3 is made up of 14 amino acids. V shed 4 bases, J shed 1 base, and the junction held 3 bases outside the gene matches. The CDR3 sequence is CASSWDRQNTEAFF. The CDR3 nucleotides read TGTGCCAGCAGCTGGGACAGACAGAACACTGAAGCTTTCTTT. The full variable domain, in which reference TRBV7-2 and TRBJ1-1 provide the parts outside the CDR3, is GAGVSQSPSNKVTEKGKDVELRCDPISGHTALYWYRQSLGQGLEFLIYFQGNSAPDKSGLPSDRFSAERTGGSVSTLTIQRTQQEDSAVYLCASSWDRQNTEAFFGQGTRLTVV.

This clonotype was counted at least ten times. The V call is TRBV2, the J call TRBJ2-7; D not resolved. The CDR3 totals 13 residues. CDR1 and CDR2 (germline): SNHLY, FYNNEI. Deletions cut 4 bases from V and 3 bases from J, with 10 bases between. The DNA of the CDR3 is TGTGCCAGCAGTGTGTCAGATTTCTACGAGCAGTACTTC. This codes for CASSVSDFYEQYF.

This clonotype was observed at least ten times. This sequence joins TRBV29-1 and TRBJ1-1; D might be TRBD1 (5 bases). This CDR3 is 13 amino acids long. The V and J ends lost 6 bases and 8 bases respectively, with 19 bases between them. Germline V gene sequence: CDR1 SQVTM, CDR2 ANQGSEA. The CDR3 spells CSVEPGPPKEAFF. The DNA for the CDR3 is TGCAGCGTAGAGCCGGGACCCCCGAAAGAAGCTTTCTTT. The variable domain in full, with the rest retrieved from reference TRBV29-1 and TRBJ1-1, is SAVISQKPSRDICQRGTSLTIQCQVDSQVTMMFWYRQQPGQSLTLIATANQGSEATYESGFVIDKFPISRPNLTFSTLTVSNMSPEDSSIYLCSVEPGPPKEAFFGQGTRLTVV.

This clonotype occurred a few times. The rearrangement uses TRBV5-1 and TRBJ2-5; no reliable D call. Deletions cut 4 bases from V and 5 bases from J, with 18 bases between. Looked up from germline, CDR1 is SGHRS and CDR2 is YFSETQ. The CDR3 consists of 15 residues. CDR3 sequence reads: CASSPSLVLGETQYF. The DNA for the CDR3 is TGCGCCAGCAGCCCCTCATTAGTTCTCGGGGAGACCCAGTACTTC.

This clonotype was seen ten or more times. The chain recombines TRBV6-2 or TRBV6-3 with TRBJ1-5; perhaps TRBD1 as D (5 bases). Germline lookup yields CDR1 MNHEY and CDR2 SVGEGT. The ends were cut back, 8 bases at V and 5 bases at J, with 22 bases in the middle. The CDR3 is made up of 16 amino acids. The CDR3 loop reads CASGLIGHKAYQPQHF. CDR3 nucleotide sequence: TGTGCCAGCGGATTAATTGGACATAAGGCCTATCAGCCCCAGCATTTT.

The J gene is TRBJ1-1, the V gene TRBV3-1; TRBD1 matches 8 bases. Germline CDR1 and CDR2: LGHDT and YNNKEL (reference sequence). After removal of 4 bases from V and 6 bases from J, the junction contained 7 bases not matched to a gene. The CDR3 consists of 14 residues. Here the CDR3 DNA reads TGTGCCAGCAGCCGGAGGACAGGGATACCTGAAGCTTTCTTT. Translating it yields CASSRRTGIPEAFF. Based on the CDR3 plus reference TRBV3-1 and TRBJ1-1, the full variable domain is DTAVSQTPKYLVTQMGNDKSIKCEQNLGHDTMYWYKQDSKKFLKIMFSYNNKELIINETVPNRFSPKSPDKAHLNLHINSLELGDSAVYFCASSRRTGIPEAFFGQGTRLTVV.

In this sample, this clonotype turned up many times. The chain recombines TRBV5-1 with TRBJ1-2, with D hard to call. Germline CDR1 is SGHRS and CDR2 is YFSETQ. The CDR3 covers 15 residues. V was clipped by 4 bases and J by 3 bases, with 16 bases between them. The CDR3 sequence: CASSPFESTYYGYTF. The CDR3 region has the DNA TGCGCCAGCAGCCCGTTCGAGTCGACATACTATGGCTACACCTTC.

CDR3 sequence: CASSAGTGGRNTEAFF. In nucleotides, the CDR3 is TGTGCCAGCAGTGCCGGGACAGGGGGCCGGAACACTGAAGCTTTCTTT. The genes are TRBV6-1 and TRBJ1-1; 12 bases fit TRBD1. This CDR3 is built from 16 residues. V lost 4 bases to trimming and J lost 1 base; unmatched junction nucleotides: 4. The germline gives CDR1 MNHNS, CDR2 SASEGT.

The table lists this clonotype with a few counts. The chain joins TRBV2 to TRBJ2-7, with D possibly TRBD1 on 7 matching bases. The V end lost 6 bases, the J end lost 9 bases, and 12 bases lay between the germline ends. The CDR3 has 11 amino acids. Germline V gene lookup returns CDR1 SNHLY and CDR2 FYNNEI. The CDR3 sequence is CASRWQGGQYF. In DNA, the CDR3 is TGTGCCAGCAGATGGCAGGGGGGGCAGTACTTC.

This clonotype was observed at least ten times. The chain recombines TRBV6-5 with TRBJ1-1; D is possibly TRBD1 (6 bases). The germline gives CDR1 MNHEY, CDR2 SVGAGI. CDR3 size: 15 residues. The V end was cut by 5 bases, the J end by 2 bases, with 15 bases between. This CDR3 reads CASSSTTGLNTEAFF. The DNA for the CDR3 is TGTGCCAGCAGTAGCACAACAGGGTTAAACACTGAAGCTTTCTTT.